The clone carrying this TCR beta chain was detected only a few times. The antigen is undetermined. This sample stems from a study of type 1 regulatory T cells. The overall study: T-allo10 is an in vitro-generated, Tr1-enriched CD4 T cell product specific for alloantigen.

General observations from the study: Tr1 cells had a more restricted TCR repertoire than non-Tr1 cells.

MiXCR, run by TCRdb on the reads, gives a single entry per CDR3 protein. The sample yields more than 60,000 distinct CDR3 sequences, 62% seen once. Trimming removed 6 bases from V and 0 bases from J, with 15 bases in between. This CDR3 region has 16 residues. The germline V gene has CDR1 MNHEY and CDR2 SMNVEV (reference sequence). The V and J genes are TRBV27 and TRBJ2-1, with D perhaps being TRBD1 or TRBD2 (5 bases each). What was sequenced was cultured non-Tr1 T cells, either the whole culture or a sorted T cell fraction (not recorded which). The source of this sequence is a human donor in good health. The CDR3 spells CASSLPGPLSYNEQFF. The CDR3, as DNA: TGTGCCAGCAGCCTGCCGGGACCTCTCTCCTACAATGAGCAGTTCTTC.